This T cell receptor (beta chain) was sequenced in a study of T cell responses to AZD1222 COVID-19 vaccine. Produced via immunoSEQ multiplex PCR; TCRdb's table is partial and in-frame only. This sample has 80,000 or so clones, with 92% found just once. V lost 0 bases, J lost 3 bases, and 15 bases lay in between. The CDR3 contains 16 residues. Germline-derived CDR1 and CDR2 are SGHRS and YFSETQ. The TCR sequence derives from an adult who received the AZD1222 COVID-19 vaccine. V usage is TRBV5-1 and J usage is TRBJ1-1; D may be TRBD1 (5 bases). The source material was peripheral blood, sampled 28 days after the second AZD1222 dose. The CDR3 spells CASSLGAGSQDTEAFF. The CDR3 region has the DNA TGCGCCAGCAGCTTGGGAGCAGGGTCGCAGGACACTGAAGCTTTCTTT.